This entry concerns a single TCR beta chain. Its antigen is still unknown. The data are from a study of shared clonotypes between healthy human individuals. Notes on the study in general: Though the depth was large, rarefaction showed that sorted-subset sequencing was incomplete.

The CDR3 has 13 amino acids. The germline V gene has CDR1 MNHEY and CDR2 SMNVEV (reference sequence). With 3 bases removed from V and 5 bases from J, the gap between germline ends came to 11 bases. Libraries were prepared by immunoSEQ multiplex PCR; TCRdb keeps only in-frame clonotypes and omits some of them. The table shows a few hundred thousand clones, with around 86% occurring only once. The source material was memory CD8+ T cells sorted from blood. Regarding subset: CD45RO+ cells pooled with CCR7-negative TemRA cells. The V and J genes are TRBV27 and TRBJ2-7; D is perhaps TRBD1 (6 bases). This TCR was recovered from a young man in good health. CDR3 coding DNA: TGTGCCAGCAGTTTTCAGGGGATCGACGAGCAGTACTTC. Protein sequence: CASSFQGIDEQYF.